These 18 T cell receptor beta chains came from one sample sequenced in a study of T cells in Graves' hyperthyroidism and ophthalmopathy. Amplified TCR beta CDR3 regions derived from RNA transcripts. The TCR CDR3 was amplified in a first-round RT-PCR using the HTBI primer set. TCRdb passed the multiplex PCR reads through MiXCR, listing each CDR3 protein once. The data hold around 400,000 distinct CDR3 sequences, with roughly 15% observed a single time. The sequenced sample was blood. The receptors were gathered from a woman in her fifties or sixties with Graves' ophthalmopathy.

This clonotype was counted at least ten times. This chain links TRBV27 with TRBJ2-5; TRBD1 matches 8 bases. CDR1 MNHEY and CDR2 SMNVEV come from the germline V gene (reference sequence). V trimming: 5 bases; J trimming: 6 bases; junction bases outside the gene matches: 11. The CDR3 is 15 residues long. This CDR3 is CASSPQAGGAKTQYF. In DNA form, the CDR3 reads TGTGCCAGCAGTCCCCAGGCAGGGGGCGCGAAGACCCAGTACTTC.

Ten or more counts support this clonotype. The chain combines TRBV5-1 with TRBJ1-1; TRBD1 matches 7 bases. Germline loops: CDR1 SGHRS, CDR2 YFSETQ. V lost 4 bases, J lost 6 bases, and 21 bases stayed unmatched. The CDR3 loop spans 18 amino acids. In DNA form, the CDR3 reads TGCGCCAGCAGCGCCAAATTACTCTCCACAGGGGTGATCCCTGAAGCTTTCTTT. It encodes CASSAKLLSTGVIPEAFF.

This clonotype was observed at least ten times. The chain links TRBV12-5 to TRBJ2-1; D call uncertain. V was shortened by 0 bases and J by 12 bases, with 15 bases between the two germline ends. CDR1 LGHNT and CDR2 FRNRAP come from the germline V gene. There are 14 residues in the CDR3. The CDR3 nucleotides read TGTGCTAGTGGTTTGGTAGATGACGGGCGTGGGCAGTTCTTC. Protein sequence: CASGLVDDGRGQFF.

This clonotype was counted at least ten times. The rearrangement links TRBV6-1 to TRBJ2-7; no clear D. Germline V lookup: CDR1 MNHNS, CDR2 SASEGT. The CDR3 runs to 15 residues. The V and J ends lost 6 bases and 3 bases respectively, with 18 bases between them. CDR3 DNA sequence: TGTGCCAGCAGAAGGACCTCCTCCGAGCTCTACGAGCAGTACTTC. It is translated as CASRRTSSELYEQYF.

The sample holds one count of this clonotype. A much bigger clone sits one base away, suggesting this may be a read error. The chain recombines TRBV7-2 with TRBJ2-6; perhaps TRBD2 as D (5 bases). The CDR3 extends over 14 amino acids. Looked up from germline, CDR1 is SGHTA and CDR2 is FQGNSA. CDR3 in amino acids: CASSFATGVNVLTF. In DNA form, the CDR3 reads TGTGCCAGCAGCTTTGCTACCGGGGTCAACGTCCTGACTTTC.

Ten or more counts support this clonotype. The gene calls are TRBV5-1 and TRBJ2-7; 7 positions match TRBD2. The CDR3 spans 14 residues. The germline gives CDR1 SGHRS, CDR2 YFSETQ. V was pared by 6 bases and J by 1 base, with 7 bases of the junction left unmatched. The CDR3 protein is CASTSGGRSYEQYF. In DNA form, the CDR3 reads TGCGCCAGCACCAGTGGCGGGAGATCCTACGAGCAGTACTTC. Filled out from reference TRBV5-1 and TRBJ2-7, the complete variable domain reads KAGVTQTPRYLIKTRGQQVTLSCSPISGHRSVSWYQQTPGQGLQFLFEYFSETQRNKGNFPGRFSGRQFSNSRSEMNVSTLELGDSALYLCASTSGGRSYEQYFGPGTRLTVT.

This chain uses TRBV7-2 with TRBJ1-2; D is uncertain. The CDR3 runs to 16 residues. CDR1 SGHTA and CDR2 FQGNSA come from the germline V gene. V was cut by 1 base and J by 4 bases, with 16 bases left in between. This chain's CDR3 is CASSLVGGDISYGYTF. The CDR3 coding sequence is TGTGCCAGCAGCTTAGTAGGCGGTGATATATCCTATGGCTACACCTTC.

This clonotype was picked up a small number of times. This sequence joins TRBV5-1 and TRBJ2-2; D call uncertain. The length of the CDR3 is 13 residues. Trimming pared 4 bases from V and 7 bases from J, leaving 11 bases between. Germline values: CDR1 SGHRS, CDR2 YFSETQ. The CDR3 DNA reads as TGCGCCAGCAGCGCACCTGGTCACGGGGAGCTGTTTTTT. Its protein product is CASSAPGHGELFF.

This clonotype was seen many times. This chain connects TRBV30 to TRBJ2-1, with 9 bases fitting TRBD2. The ends lost 2 bases at V and 9 bases at J; junction bases unmatched: 5. CDR3 length: 13 amino acids. CDR1 is GTSNPN, CDR2 SVGIG, per germline (reference sequence). The CDR3 loop reads CAWSRSGRTEQFF. CDR3 bases: TGTGCCTGGAGTCGTAGCGGGAGAACTGAGCAGTTCTTC.

In its sample, this clonotype was seen many times. The V call is TRBV30, the J call TRBJ2-3; D is possibly TRBD1 or TRBD2 (5 bases each). Trimming removed 0 bases from V and 7 bases from J, with 20 bases in between. The CDR3 has 16 amino acids. CDR1 and CDR2 from the germline V gene are GTSNPN and SVGIG (reference sequence). The CDR3, as DNA: TGTGCCTGGAGTGTATTTGGGACGCCCGTATCAAATACGCAGTATTTT. Its translation is CAWSVFGTPVSNTQYF. Full variable domain (remainder filled in from reference TRBV30 and TRBJ2-3): SQTIHQWPATLVQPVGSPLSLECTVEGTSNPNLYWYRQAAGRGLQLLFYSVGIGQISSEVPQNLSASRPQDRQFILSSKKLLLSDSGFYLCAWSVFGTPVSNTQYFGPGTRLTVL.

This clonotype has just a few counts. This chain links TRBV24-1 with TRBJ2-1; 7 positions agree with TRBD1. CDR1 is KGHDR, CDR2 SFDVKD, per germline. This CDR3 has 13 residues. Trimming cost V 4 bases and J 10 bases; bases outside gene matches: 6. The CDR3 reads CATSDFDRAEQFF. The CDR3 coding sequence is TGTGCCACCAGTGACTTCGACAGGGCAGAGCAGTTCTTC.

The sample holds many counts of this clonotype. V gene TRBV11-2 combines with J gene TRBJ2-7, with D uncertain. The CDR3 sequence is 11 residues long. Between the trimmed V and J ends, which lost 8 bases and 2 bases, there was a span of 7 bases. Per the germline V gene, CDR1 is SGHAT and CDR2 is FQNNGV. CDR3 bases: TGTGCCAGCGGCGCCCCCTACGAGCAGTACTTC. Protein product: CASGAPYEQYF.

In its sample, this clonotype was seen many times. The CDR3 region has the DNA TGTGCCAGCAGCTTAGCCCGGACAGGGGGCTCTTCCTACGAGCAGTACTTC. It specifies CASSLARTGGSSYEQYF. The gene calls are TRBV11-1 and TRBJ2-7; 11 bases agree with TRBD1. This CDR3 comprises 17 residues. The junction had 5 bases not matched to a gene; V was cut back by 0 bases and J by 1 base. Germline CDR1 SGHAT, CDR2 FQDESV (reference sequence).

This chain uses TRBV12-3 or TRBV12-4 with TRBJ2-3; D tentatively reads TRBD1 or TRBD2 (6 bases each). Trimming cost V 3 bases and J 4 bases, with 11 bases left between them. The CDR3 is 14 amino acids. CDR3 in amino acids: CASSFSGEADTQYF. CDR3 coding DNA: TGTGCCAGCAGTTTTTCAGGGGAGGCAGATACGCAGTATTTT.

This clonotype has ten or more counts. This rearrangement joins TRBV11-2 to TRBJ1-4; 9 nucleotides align to TRBD1. The junction had 7 bases not matched to a gene; V was cut back by 6 bases and J by 8 bases. Germline V gives CDR1 SGHAT, CDR2 FQNNGV. The CDR3 is 14 residues long. The CDR3 spells CASRHTGGGEKLFF. The CDR3 region has the DNA TGTGCCAGCAGGCACACAGGGGGCGGAGAAAAACTGTTTTTT.

This clonotype has a count of ten or more. The rearrangement joins TRBV24-1 to TRBJ1-5; a weak D match, TRBD1 (6 bases). Per germline, CDR1 KGHDR and CDR2 SFDVKD. The CDR3 runs 17 residues. The ends were cut back, 3 bases at V and 0 bases at J, with 14 bases in the middle. This chain's CDR3 is CATSDPRGDPSNQPQHF. The DNA for the CDR3 is TGTGCCACCAGTGATCCGAGGGGGGATCCTAGCAATCAGCCCCAGCATTTT.

This clonotype was observed many times. The chain recombines TRBV20-1 with TRBJ2-7, with 8 positions matching TRBD1. This CDR3 is built from 14 residues. Germline assignment: CDR1 DFQATT and CDR2 SNEGSKA (reference sequence). V lost 6 bases to trimming and J lost 1 base; unmatched junction nucleotides: 8. The CDR3 spells CSALNRGISYEQYF. The CDR3, as DNA: TGCAGTGCCCTTAACAGGGGGATTTCCTACGAGCAGTACTTC.

This clonotype was recorded many times. The chain carries TRBV7-3 and TRBJ2-3; a weak D match, TRBD2 (5 bases). The CDR3 length is 14 residues. Germline V gene lookup returns CDR1 SGHTA and CDR2 FQGTGA. The V and J ends lost 1 base and 4 bases respectively, with 9 bases between them. The CDR3 region is CASSLKGVSDTQYF. DNA for the CDR3: TGTGCCAGCAGCTTAAAGGGAGTCTCAGATACGCAGTATTTT.